A selection of T cell receptor beta chains follows, all from one sample in a study of cytomegalovirus exposure and HLA in healthy donors. The repertoire was sequenced with immunoSEQ multiplex PCR; TCRdb's copy has only in-frame clones and lacks some. Of under 300,000 clones listed, under 80% are singletons. The sequencing input was PBMCs. These receptors were taken from a female donor in good health and CMV-seronegative. Both conserved end residues are part of each CDR3. Expanded clones get a size class; other rows say once, few or many, or leave the size out.

TRBV18,TRBJ1-1,14,-,CASSPGTGETEAFF
TRBV5-8,TRBJ2-2,15,-,CASSLGQGNTGELFF
TRBV5-1,TRBJ2-4,14,-,CASSSSGFRNIQYF
TRBV19,TRBJ2-7,15,-,CASSIPVAGAHEQYF
TRBV2,TRBJ1-3,14,few,CASSWTGSGNTIYF
TRBV6-6,TRBJ2-7,15,few,CASSPTTGRWNEQYF
TRBV19,TRBJ2-2,15,-,CASRGQGPFTGELFF
TRBV11-2,-,17,-,CASSSSYRGRRSYEQYF
TRBV4-1,TRBJ2-2,16,-,CASSQGGLAQIGELFF
TRBV14,TRBJ2-7,15,once,CASSRAAGGLYEQYF
TRBV27,TRBJ2-1,16,-,CASSLSRRNDYNEQFF
TRBV6-1,TRBJ1-2,14,few,CASSEAPGGYGYTF
TRBV6-4,TRBJ2-1,15,-,CAILRPGLAISEQFF
TRBV5-1,TRBJ2-6,18,-,CASSLLAGERSGANVLTF
TRBV28,TRBJ2-7,15,-,CASNPSGRVFYEQYF